Listed below are T cell receptor beta chains from one sample, sequenced in a study of CD8 T cells in ankylosing spondylitis. TCRdb independently ran MiXCR on the 5' RACE reads; one entry per CDR3 protein. The repertoire has around 330,000 distinct CDR3 sequences, around 10% of them found once; the top ten carry roughly 9.2%. The sequencing input was blood, either unsorted or a sorted T cell fraction (not recorded which). The source of these receptors is a female donor with ankylosing spondylitis or in good health (not recorded which). Each CDR3 is given with its conserved first and last residue. The order of the fields is V gene, D gene, clone size, J gene, CDR3 DNA, CDR3 protein. A D gene is named only where the DNA matches it firmly. Rows may omit the clone size; those that give it use once, few, many or a size class.

V gene: TRBV20-1; D gene: TRBD2; clone size: many; J gene: TRBJ2-7; CDR3 DNA: TGCAGTGCTAGGCCCCGGGGAGGGGTCTACGAGCAGTACTTC; CDR3 protein: CSARPRGGVYEQYF
V gene: TRBV5-1; D gene: TRBD1; clone size: many; J gene: TRBJ1-1; CDR3 DNA: TGCGCCAGCAGCGGGACGCAGGGGGTCCTAGACACTGAAGCTTTCTTT; CDR3 protein: CASSGTQGVLDTEAFF
V gene: TRBV19; D gene: TRBD1; clone size: many; J gene: TRBJ2-7; CDR3 DNA: TGTGCCAGTAGTGACCGGGACAGGAGCTCCTACGAGCAGTACTTC; CDR3 protein: CASSDRDRSSYEQYF
V gene: TRBV21-1; D gene: NA; clone size: NA; J gene: TRBJ1-5; CDR3 DNA: TGTGCCAGCAGTCTTAAAAGGGACAGGGGGCAGGAGGGTCAGCCCCAGCATTTT; CDR3 protein: CASSLKRDRGQEGQPQHF
V gene: TRBV12-3/TRBV12-4; D gene: NA; clone size: many; J gene: TRBJ1-5; CDR3 DNA: TGTGCCAGCAGCCCAGTCGTAGGGGTCCTTAGCAATCAGCCCCAGCATTTT; CDR3 protein: CASSPVVGVLSNQPQHF
V gene: TRBV28; D gene: NA; clone size: many; J gene: TRBJ2-7; CDR3 DNA: TGTGCCAGCAGTTTACTTGGGGGGACCTACGAGCAGTACTTC; CDR3 protein: CASSLLGGTYEQYF
V gene: TRBV7-2; D gene: TRBD1; clone size: many; J gene: TRBJ1-2; CDR3 DNA: TGTGCCAGCAGCTTCGATCACAGGGGCGGCTACACCTTC; CDR3 protein: CASSFDHRGGYTF
V gene: TRBV5-1; D gene: NA; clone size: many; J gene: TRBJ1-4; CDR3 DNA: TGCGCCAGCAGCCCAGGTTTGGGGAATGAAAAACTGTTTTTT; CDR3 protein: CASSPGLGNEKLFF
V gene: TRBV12-3/TRBV12-4; D gene: NA; clone size: NA; J gene: TRBJ1-5; CDR3 DNA: TGTGCCAGCAGTTTCGGGCAATATAGCAATCAGCCCCAGCATTTT; CDR3 protein: CASSFGQYSNQPQHF
V gene: TRBV29-1; D gene: TRBD1; clone size: many; J gene: TRBJ2-1; CDR3 DNA: TGCAGCGCCATACCGGGACAGGGTATAGATGAGCAGTTCTTC; CDR3 protein: CSAIPGQGIDEQFF
V gene: TRBV25-1; D gene: NA; clone size: few; J gene: TRBJ1-2; CDR3 DNA: TGTGCCAGCAGTGAATATCTAGCAGGGTCATCGATCAATGGCTACACCTTC; CDR3 protein: CASSEYLAGSSINGYTF
V gene: TRBV9; D gene: NA; clone size: few; J gene: TRBJ1-2; CDR3 DNA: TGTGCCAGCAGCGTAGAAGGCTTCTATGGCTACACCTTC; CDR3 protein: CASSVEGFYGYTF
V gene: TRBV20-1; D gene: NA; clone size: many; J gene: TRBJ2-7; CDR3 DNA: TGCAGTGCTAGCGGGCGCGAGCAGTACTTC; CDR3 protein: CSASGREQYF
V gene: TRBV20-1; D gene: NA; clone size: many; J gene: TRBJ2-7; CDR3 DNA: TGCAGTGCGGGGCGGGCCACCTACGAGCAGTACTTC; CDR3 protein: CSAGRATYEQYF
V gene: TRBV15; D gene: NA; clone size: few; J gene: TRBJ2-3; CDR3 DNA: TGTGCCACCAGCGCCACTCGTACAGGTGATACGCAGTATTTT; CDR3 protein: CATSATRTGDTQYF
V gene: TRBV9; D gene: NA; clone size: many; J gene: TRBJ1-2; CDR3 DNA: TGTGCCAGCAGCGTCGACGGGGCAGGTCCATTGCAGGGCGGCTACACCTTC; CDR3 protein: CASSVDGAGPLQGGYTF
V gene: TRBV5-1; D gene: NA; clone size: NA; J gene: TRBJ1-1; CDR3 DNA: TGCGCCAGCAGCCGCGGCCAGGCGAACACTGAAGCTTTCTTT; CDR3 protein: CASSRGQANTEAFF
V gene: TRBV29-1; D gene: NA; clone size: few; J gene: TRBJ2-7; CDR3 DNA: TGCAGCGTTACAGGGACCGTATCCTACGAGCAGTACTTC; CDR3 protein: CSVTGTVSYEQYF
V gene: TRBV12-3/TRBV12-4; D gene: NA; clone size: NA; J gene: TRBJ2-7; CDR3 DNA: TGTGCCAGCACCCCAAGTCAGGGGTCCTACGAGCAGTACTTC; CDR3 protein: CASTPSQGSYEQYF
V gene: TRBV23-1; D gene: NA; clone size: NA; J gene: TRBJ1-5; CDR3 DNA: TGCGCCAGCATATCAGATCCAGGGCCCCCTTCGGGGCCCCAGCATTTT; CDR3 protein: CASISDPGPPSGPQHF
V gene: TRBV28; D gene: NA; clone size: many; J gene: TRBJ2-7; CDR3 DNA: TGTGCCAGCAGTTTTTCCCTCTCCTACGAGCAGTACTTC; CDR3 protein: CASSFSLSYEQYF
V gene: TRBV28; D gene: NA; clone size: NA; J gene: TRBJ2-6; CDR3 DNA: TGTGCCACCTTTTCCAGCTCTGGGGCCAACGTCCTGACTTTC; CDR3 protein: CATFSSSGANVLTF
V gene: TRBV12-3/TRBV12-4; D gene: NA; clone size: many; J gene: TRBJ2-5; CDR3 DNA: TGTGCCAGCAGTTTGGGTCCCGGGGGAGAGACCCAGTACTTC; CDR3 protein: CASSLGPGGETQYF
V gene: TRBV20-1; D gene: NA; clone size: many; J gene: TRBJ1-1; CDR3 DNA: TGCAGTGCTTTTCCCCTGGTGGGGGGCCGTACTGAAGCTTTCTTT; CDR3 protein: CSAFPLVGGRTEAFF
V gene: TRBV5-1; D gene: NA; clone size: few; J gene: TRBJ1-6; CDR3 DNA: TGCGCCAGCAGCTTGAGGGTAGCGGATTCACCCCTCCACTTT; CDR3 protein: CASSLRVADSPLHF
V gene: TRBV15; D gene: NA; clone size: NA; J gene: TRBJ2-5; CDR3 DNA: TGTGCCACCAGCAGAGCTCTAGAGACCCAGTACTTC; CDR3 protein: CATSRALETQYF
V gene: TRBV9; D gene: TRBD1; clone size: many; J gene: TRBJ1-2; CDR3 DNA: TGTGCCAGCAGCGTAGGGGCTGGGACAGGGGCCGACTATGGCTACACCTTC; CDR3 protein: CASSVGAGTGADYGYTF
V gene: TRBV18; D gene: NA; clone size: NA; J gene: TRBJ1-1; CDR3 DNA: TGTGCCAGCTCACCCCAGGGGCTGATGGGTCGCACTGAAGCTTTCTTT; CDR3 protein: CASSPQGLMGRTEAFF
V gene: TRBV28; D gene: NA; clone size: few; J gene: TRBJ2-7; CDR3 DNA: TGTGCCAGCAGGAACCGGAACTACGAGCAGTACTTC; CDR3 protein: CASRNRNYEQYF
V gene: TRBV12-3/TRBV12-4; D gene: TRBD1; clone size: many; J gene: TRBJ2-3; CDR3 DNA: TGTGCCAGCAGTTCACTCTGGTTCCCCCCTACAGGGACAGACACAGATACGCAGTATTTT; CDR3 protein: CASSSLWFPPTGTDTDTQYF
V gene: TRBV20-1; D gene: NA; clone size: many; J gene: TRBJ1-5; CDR3 DNA: TGCAGTGCTAGAGAGGGGGGATATAGCAATCAGCCCCAGCATTTT; CDR3 protein: CSAREGGYSNQPQHF